These T cell receptor beta chains were read from a single sample in a study of monozygotic twins with cystic fibrosis. The assay was immunoSEQ multiplex PCR, and TCRdb's table has in-frame clones only and misses some. This table has roughly 26,000 clones, 90% appearing once. The sample comprised blood. These receptors all stem from a girl aged 2 to 10 with cystic fibrosis. Each CDR3 is given with its conserved first and last residue. A D gene is named only where the DNA matches it firmly. Rows may omit the clone size; those that give it use once, few, many or a size class.

D gene: .
V gene: TRBV6-5
J gene: TRBJ1-2
clone size: .
CDR3 protein: CASSYSSQVSNYGYTF
CDR3 DNA: TGTGCCAGCAGTTACTCGAGCCAGGTATCTAACTATGGCTACACCTTC

D gene: .
V gene: TRBV6-5
J gene: TRBJ2-3
clone size: .
CDR3 protein: CASSKSWDTQYF
CDR3 DNA: TGTGCCAGCAGTAAGAGCTGGGATACGCAGTATTTT

D gene: TRBD2
V gene: TRBV11-1
J gene: TRBJ2-7
clone size: once
CDR3 protein: CASSSSGGSYEQYF
CDR3 DNA: TGTGCCAGCAGCTCGAGCGGGGGCTCCTACGAGCAGTACTTC

D gene: .
V gene: TRBV7-2
J gene: TRBJ1-3
clone size: .
CDR3 protein: CASSPAGRRGNTIYF
CDR3 DNA: TGTGCCAGCAGCCCCGCAGGGCGGAGGGGAAACACCATATATTTT

D gene: .
V gene: TRBV4-2
J gene: TRBJ1-2
clone size: .
CDR3 protein: CASSQDREDGYTF
CDR3 DNA: TGTGCCAGCAGCCAAGACCGGGAAGATGGCTACACCTTC

D gene: .
V gene: TRBV20-1
J gene: TRBJ1-1
clone size: .
CDR3 protein: CSARMGFEAFF
CDR3 DNA: TGCAGTGCTAGAATGGGGTTTGAAGCTTTCTTT

D gene: .
V gene: TRBV6-1
J gene: TRBJ2-7
clone size: .
CDR3 protein: CASSEWGDPASYEQYF
CDR3 DNA: TGTGCCAGCAGTGAATGGGGGGACCCTGCGTCCTACGAGCAGTACTTC

D gene: .
V gene: TRBV29-1
J gene: TRBJ2-7
clone size: .
CDR3 protein: CSVGWNYEQYF
CDR3 DNA: TGCAGCGTTGGGTGGAACTACGAGCAGTACTTC

D gene: .
V gene: TRBV25-1
J gene: TRBJ2-1
clone size: once
CDR3 protein: CASSEGSYNEQFF
CDR3 DNA: TGTGCCAGCAGTGAGGGGTCCTACAATGAGCAGTTCTTC

D gene: .
V gene: TRBV6-6
J gene: TRBJ1-2
clone size: once
CDR3 protein: CASSYTNYGYTF
CDR3 DNA: TGTGCCAGCAGTTACACTAACTATGGCTACACCTTC

D gene: .
V gene: TRBV6-5
J gene: TRBJ2-1
clone size: .
CDR3 protein: CASRASSAYNEQFF
CDR3 DNA: TGTGCCAGCAGGGCCTCTAGCGCCTACAATGAGCAGTTCTTC

D gene: .
V gene: TRBV5-4
J gene: TRBJ1-2
clone size: .
CDR3 protein: CASSPDGGYGYTF
CDR3 DNA: TGTGCCAGCAGCCCGGACGGGGGATATGGCTACACCTTC

D gene: .
V gene: TRBV5-6
J gene: TRBJ2-3
clone size: .
CDR3 protein: CASSLAGSPRQYF
CDR3 DNA: TGTGCCAGCAGCTTGGCCGGTAGCCCAAGGCAGTATTTT

D gene: TRBD1
V gene: TRBV6-5
J gene: TRBJ1-2
clone size: .
CDR3 protein: CASSAETGPAEGYTF
CDR3 DNA: TGTGCCAGCAGTGCTGAGACAGGGCCGGCGGAAGGCTACACCTTC

D gene: TRBD2
V gene: TRBV5-4
J gene: TRBJ2-3
clone size: .
CDR3 protein: CASSYGLAGDSTDTQYF
CDR3 DNA: TGTGCCAGCAGCTACGGACTAGCGGGGGATAGCACAGATACGCAGTATTTT

D gene: TRBD1
V gene: TRBV19
J gene: TRBJ2-2
clone size: .
CDR3 protein: CASEGQFDTGELFF
CDR3 DNA: TGTGCCAGTGAGGGACAGTTCGACACCGGGGAGCTGTTTTTT

D gene: TRBD1
V gene: TRBV6-1
J gene: TRBJ1-1
clone size: .
CDR3 protein: CASKRQGQNTEAFF
CDR3 DNA: TGTGCCAGCAAGCGACAGGGCCAGAACACTGAAGCTTTCTTT

D gene: .
V gene: TRBV6-1
J gene: TRBJ2-3
clone size: .
CDR3 protein: CASSEPPSTDTQYF
CDR3 DNA: TGTGCCAGCAGTGAGCCCCCGAGCACAGATACGCAGTATTTT

D gene: TRBD1
V gene: TRBV5-1
J gene: TRBJ1-5
clone size: .
CDR3 protein: CASSVAGTDDQPQHF
CDR3 DNA: TGCGCCAGCAGCGTGGCCGGGACAGACGATCAGCCCCAGCATTTT

D gene: .
V gene: TRBV30
J gene: TRBJ2-1
clone size: .
CDR3 protein: CAWSGDPSYNEQFF
CDR3 DNA: TGTGCCTGGAGCGGGGACCCCTCCTACAATGAGCAGTTCTTC

D gene: .
V gene: TRBV5-5
J gene: TRBJ1-5
clone size: .
CDR3 protein: CASSQGRTVYSNQPQHF
CDR3 DNA: TGTGCCAGCAGCCAGGGACGGACAGTTTATAGCAATCAGCCCCAGCATTTT

D gene: .
V gene: TRBV6-7
J gene: TRBJ2-7
clone size: .
CDR3 protein: CASSSPAGMVAYEQYF
CDR3 DNA: TGTGCCAGCAGTTCTCCGGCAGGGATGGTGGCCTACGAGCAGTACTTC

D gene: TRBD2
V gene: TRBV7-2
J gene: TRBJ2-3
clone size: .
CDR3 protein: CASSLDSRGVRRADTQYF
CDR3 DNA: TGTGCCAGCAGCTTAGATTCGCGGGGGGTTCGAAGGGCAGATACGCAGTATTTT

D gene: .
V gene: TRBV5-4
J gene: TRBJ2-7
clone size: .
CDR3 protein: CASSLGGTEQYF
CDR3 DNA: TGTGCCAGCAGCTTGGGAGGGACAGAGCAGTACTTC

D gene: .
V gene: TRBV30
J gene: TRBJ1-4
clone size: .
CDR3 protein: CAWKQVGEPNEKLFF
CDR3 DNA: TGTGCCTGGAAACAAGTGGGGGAACCTAATGAAAAACTGTTTTTT

D gene: .
V gene: TRBV9
J gene: TRBJ1-2
clone size: .
CDR3 protein: CASSPQSGEPVGYTF
CDR3 DNA: TGTGCCAGCAGCCCCCAGTCAGGGGAGCCGGTTGGCTACACCTTC

D gene: .
V gene: TRBV30
J gene: TRBJ2-2
clone size: .
CDR3 protein: CAWSATLPGHWSTGELFF
CDR3 DNA: TGTGCCTGGAGCGCAACCCTACCGGGACACTGGAGCACCGGGGAGCTGTTTTTT

D gene: .
V gene: TRBV6-6
J gene: TRBJ2-2
clone size: .
CDR3 protein: CASSYNGAGELFF
CDR3 DNA: TGTGCCAGCAGTTACAATGGGGCCGGGGAGCTGTTTTTT

D gene: TRBD1
V gene: TRBV5-6
J gene: TRBJ1-2
clone size: .
CDR3 protein: CASSLDPPGQAIWYGYTF
CDR3 DNA: TGTGCCAGCAGCTTGGACCCCCCCGGACAGGCGATATGGTATGGCTACACCTTC

D gene: .
V gene: TRBV14
J gene: TRBJ2-1
clone size: .
CDR3 protein: CASSRAHGEQFF
CDR3 DNA: TGTGCCAGCAGCCGTGCGCACGGTGAGCAGTTCTTC

D gene: TRBD1
V gene: TRBV19
J gene: TRBJ1-1
clone size: .
CDR3 protein: CASSISGTGLLLNTEAFF
CDR3 DNA: TGTGCCAGTAGTATCTCCGGGACAGGGCTTCTCCTGAACACTGAAGCTTTCTTT

D gene: .
V gene: TRBV6-5
J gene: TRBJ2-7
clone size: .
CDR3 protein: CASSYGGQAYEQYF
CDR3 DNA: TGTGCCAGCAGTTACGGGGGGCAGGCCTACGAGCAGTACTTC

D gene: .
V gene: TRBV5-1
J gene: TRBJ2-5
clone size: .
CDR3 protein: CASSLSTVQETQYF
CDR3 DNA: TGCGCCAGCAGCTTGAGTACAGTCCAAGAGACCCAGTACTTC

D gene: .
V gene: TRBV21-1
J gene: TRBJ2-5
clone size: .
CDR3 protein: CASSKAVARAPETQYF
CDR3 DNA: TGTGCCAGCAGCAAAGCGGTCGCTAGGGCCCCAGAGACCCAGTACTTC

D gene: .
V gene: TRBV14
J gene: TRBJ2-1
clone size: .
CDR3 protein: CASSLRRGRQYSEQFF
CDR3 DNA: TGTGCCAGCAGCCTTCGACGGGGGCGCCAATACAGTGAGCAGTTCTTC

D gene: .
V gene: TRBV7-2
J gene: TRBJ2-5
clone size: .
CDR3 protein: CASSPTSFETQYF
CDR3 DNA: TGTGCCAGCAGCCCGACTAGTTTTGAGACCCAGTACTTC

D gene: TRBD2
V gene: TRBV7-6
J gene: TRBJ2-3
clone size: .
CDR3 protein: CASSLLTSGGADTQYF
CDR3 DNA: TGTGCCAGCAGCTTACTAACTAGCGGGGGGGCAGATACGCAGTATTTT

D gene: TRBD1
V gene: TRBV6-5
J gene: TRBJ1-2
clone size: .
CDR3 protein: CASSLKTGPYGYTF
CDR3 DNA: TGTGCCAGCAGTCTTAAGACAGGGCCCTATGGCTACACCTTC

D gene: TRBD1
V gene: TRBV5-1
J gene: TRBJ1-2
clone size: .
CDR3 protein: CASSPQGGQINYGYTF
CDR3 DNA: TGCGCCAGCAGCCCCCAGGGGGGGCAAATTAACTATGGCTACACCTTC

D gene: .
V gene: TRBV30
J gene: TRBJ1-2
clone size: .
CDR3 protein: CACLRGNYGYTF
CDR3 DNA: TGTGCCTGCTTACGGGGAAACTATGGCTACACCTTC

D gene: TRBD1
V gene: TRBV4-3
J gene: TRBJ1-4
clone size: .
CDR3 protein: CASSQETGGHEKLFF
CDR3 DNA: TGCGCCAGCAGCCAAGAGACAGGGGGCCACGAAAAACTGTTTTTT

D gene: .
V gene: TRBV2
J gene: TRBJ2-7
clone size: .
CDR3 protein: CASSMDRTTEQYF
CDR3 DNA: TGTGCCAGCAGTATGGACAGGACTACAGAGCAGTACTTC

D gene: TRBD1
V gene: TRBV30
J gene: TRBJ1-4
clone size: few
CDR3 protein: CAWSVQGGLKKLFF
CDR3 DNA: TGTGCCTGGAGTGTACAGGGGGGGCTGAAAAAACTGTTTTTT

D gene: TRBD1
V gene: TRBV15
J gene: TRBJ2-7
clone size: .
CDR3 protein: CATSRPGQVTYEQYF
CDR3 DNA: TGTGCCACCAGCAGACCGGGACAGGTCACCTACGAGCAGTACTTC

D gene: TRBD2
V gene: TRBV30
J gene: TRBJ2-1
clone size: .
CDR3 protein: CAWSPPMPWVAGGRFFNEQFF
CDR3 DNA: TGTGCCTGGAGTCCCCCGATGCCGTGGGTAGCGGGGGGGCGCTTTTTCAATGAGCAGTTCTTC

D gene: .
V gene: TRBV4-2
J gene: TRBJ2-7
clone size: .
CDR3 protein: CASSQDRSRADSLYEQYF
CDR3 DNA: TGTGCCAGCAGCCAAGATAGGAGCCGGGCGGACTCACTCTACGAGCAGTACTTC

D gene: .
V gene: TRBV7-8
J gene: TRBJ1-2
clone size: .
CDR3 protein: CASSLRGFSIGYGYTF
CDR3 DNA: TGTGCCAGCAGCTTACGCGGATTCTCAATCGGGTATGGCTACACCTTC

D gene: TRBD1
V gene: TRBV5-4
J gene: TRBJ2-1
clone size: .
CDR3 protein: CASSSEGQGLNEQFF
CDR3 DNA: TGTGCCAGCAGCTCCGAGGGACAGGGATTGAATGAGCAGTTCTTC

D gene: .
V gene: TRBV7-6
J gene: TRBJ2-3
clone size: .
CDR3 protein: CASSLGTSTDTQYF
CDR3 DNA: TGTGCCAGCAGCTTAGGTACGAGCACAGATACGCAGTATTTT

D gene: .
V gene: TRBV5-1
J gene: TRBJ2-7
clone size: .
CDR3 protein: CASSFHGSYEQYF
CDR3 DNA: TGCGCCAGCAGCTTTCACGGGAGCTACGAGCAGTACTTC

D gene: TRBD1
V gene: TRBV4-2
J gene: TRBJ1-6
clone size: .
CDR3 protein: CASSQDARGNSPLHF
CDR3 DNA: TGTGCCAGCAGCCAAGATGCCAGGGGGAATTCACCCCTCCACTTT

D gene: .
V gene: TRBV7-2
J gene: TRBJ1-2
clone size: .
CDR3 protein: CASSSGPGYGYTF
CDR3 DNA: TGTGCCAGCAGCTCGGGACCGGGTTATGGCTACACCTTC

D gene: TRBD1
V gene: TRBV11-2
J gene: TRBJ1-1
clone size: .
CDR3 protein: CASSLGNRGTEAFF
CDR3 DNA: TGTGCCAGCAGCTTAGGGAACAGGGGCACTGAAGCTTTCTTT